These T cell receptor beta chains were read from a single sample in a study of T-cell reconstitution after alpha-beta-depleted transplantation in children. Each CDR3 protein gets one entry after TCRdb re-called the PCR reads with MiXCR. The data hold just under 550,000 distinct CDR3 sequences, with about 18% observed a single time. The sequencing here drew on PBMCs from the stem cell graft donor, taken from the stem cell graft. The receptor set was obtained from a human donor who donated a stem cell graft to a child with acute lymphoblastic leukemia. The CDR3 runs from the conserved cysteine through the conserved F or W. Each record gives: CDR3 protein, CDR3 DNA, clone size, V gene, D gene, CDR3 length, J gene. The D gene is left open where the match is weak. The size of a clone is reported for some rows only, either as once, few or many, or as a class for expanded clones.

cdr3_aa: CASSRETVQPQHF; cdr3_nt: TGTGCCAGCAGCAGAGAGACAGTGCAGCCCCAGCATTTT; clone_size: .; v_call: TRBV12-3/TRBV12-4; d_call: .; cdr3_length: 13; j_call: TRBJ1-5
cdr3_aa: CAIKSRGEYEQYF; cdr3_nt: TGTGCCATCAAGTCAAGAGGGGAATACGAGCAGTACTTC; clone_size: many; v_call: TRBV10-3; d_call: .; cdr3_length: 13; j_call: TRBJ2-7
cdr3_aa: CSAIRRDQSNSGNTIYF; cdr3_nt: TGCAGTGCTATTAGACGGGATCAGTCTAACTCTGGAAACACCATATATTTT; clone_size: .; v_call: TRBV20-1; d_call: .; cdr3_length: 17; j_call: TRBJ1-3
cdr3_aa: CASSPPGLGGTDTQYF; cdr3_nt: TGTGCCAGCAGCCCACCGGGACTAGGGGGCACAGATACGCAGTATTTT; clone_size: .; v_call: TRBV5-5; d_call: TRBD2; cdr3_length: 16; j_call: TRBJ2-3
cdr3_aa: CASSPRGISYNEQFF; cdr3_nt: TGCGCCAGCAGCCCCAGAGGGATCTCCTACAATGAGCAGTTCTTC; clone_size: .; v_call: TRBV5-1; d_call: .; cdr3_length: 15; j_call: TRBJ2-1
cdr3_aa: CASTRGFAGNTIYF; cdr3_nt: TGTGCCAGCACCCGGGGGTTCGCTGGAAACACCATATATTTT; clone_size: .; v_call: TRBV12-3/TRBV12-4; d_call: .; cdr3_length: 14; j_call: TRBJ1-3
cdr3_aa: CSARDSQWEGNTGELFF; cdr3_nt: TGCAGTGCTAGAGATAGTCAGTGGGAGGGGAACACCGGGGAGCTGTTTTTT; clone_size: few; v_call: TRBV20-1; d_call: TRBD2; cdr3_length: 17; j_call: TRBJ2-2
cdr3_aa: CASSQPGTLNTEAFF; cdr3_nt: TGCGCCAGCAGCCAGCCAGGGACACTGAACACTGAAGCTTTCTTT; clone_size: few; v_call: TRBV4-1; d_call: .; cdr3_length: 15; j_call: TRBJ1-1
cdr3_aa: CASSSPEDGMVTNEKLFF; cdr3_nt: TGCGCCAGCAGCTCGCCAGAAGACGGAATGGTAACTAATGAAAAACTGTTTTTT; clone_size: .; v_call: TRBV5-1; d_call: .; cdr3_length: 18; j_call: TRBJ1-4
cdr3_aa: CASSLQSSYNEQFF; cdr3_nt: TGTGCCAGCAGCCTACAGAGCTCCTACAATGAGCAGTTCTTC; clone_size: .; v_call: TRBV12-3/TRBV12-4; d_call: .; cdr3_length: 14; j_call: TRBJ2-1
cdr3_aa: CASSLGGQGFTGELFF; cdr3_nt: TGTGCCAGCAGCTTAGGCGGACAGGGTTTCACCGGGGAGCTGTTTTTT; clone_size: many; v_call: TRBV7-2; d_call: TRBD1; cdr3_length: 16; j_call: TRBJ2-2
cdr3_aa: CASGEEPRDEQYF; cdr3_nt: TGTGCCAGCGGTGAAGAACCTCGGGACGAGCAGTACTTC; clone_size: few; v_call: TRBV6-1; d_call: .; cdr3_length: 13; j_call: TRBJ2-7
cdr3_aa: CASSHSDEQYF; cdr3_nt: TGTGCCAGCAGCCACTCGGACGAGCAGTACTTC; clone_size: .; v_call: TRBV3-1; d_call: .; cdr3_length: 11; j_call: TRBJ2-7
cdr3_aa: CSARGWGARYSEQFF; cdr3_nt: TGCAGTGCTAGGGGTTGGGGGGCACGATACAGTGAGCAGTTCTTC; clone_size: .; v_call: TRBV20-1; d_call: .; cdr3_length: 15; j_call: TRBJ2-1
cdr3_aa: CASSPVGKIQETQYF; cdr3_nt: TGTGCCAGCAGCCCAGTAGGGAAGATACAAGAGACCCAGTACTTC; clone_size: few; v_call: TRBV9; d_call: .; cdr3_length: 15; j_call: TRBJ2-5
cdr3_aa: CASSVAEGKNTEAFF; cdr3_nt: TGTGCCAGCAGCGTAGCCGAGGGAAAGAACACTGAAGCTTTCTTT; clone_size: few; v_call: TRBV9; d_call: .; cdr3_length: 15; j_call: TRBJ1-1
cdr3_aa: CASSYFRGYGYTF; cdr3_nt: TGTGCCAGCAGTTACTTCAGGGGCTATGGCTACACCTTC; clone_size: few; v_call: TRBV6-5; d_call: .; cdr3_length: 13; j_call: TRBJ1-2
cdr3_aa: CRGLAGENEQFF; cdr3_nt: TGCAGGGGGCTAGCGGGAGAAAATGAGCAGTTCTTC; clone_size: .; v_call: TRBV20-1; d_call: TRBD2; cdr3_length: 12; j_call: TRBJ2-1
cdr3_aa: CASSAPLAGSLEQYF; cdr3_nt: TGTGCCAGCAGTGCCCCACTAGCGGGGAGTCTCGAGCAGTACTTC; clone_size: .; v_call: TRBV27; d_call: TRBD2; cdr3_length: 15; j_call: TRBJ2-7
cdr3_aa: CASSHHAGAPNTEAFF; cdr3_nt: TGTGCCAGCTCACACCATGCCGGGGCCCCAAACACTGAAGCTTTCTTT; clone_size: .; v_call: TRBV18; d_call: .; cdr3_length: 16; j_call: TRBJ1-1
cdr3_aa: CASSLADRGIEQYF; cdr3_nt: TGTGCCAGCAGCTTAGCGGACAGGGGGATCGAGCAGTACTTC; clone_size: few; v_call: TRBV11-1; d_call: TRBD1; cdr3_length: 14; j_call: TRBJ2-7
cdr3_aa: CASSQDQGRATQYF; cdr3_nt: TGTGCCAGCAGCCAAGACCAAGGCAGGGCCACGCAGTATTTT; clone_size: .; v_call: TRBV4-2; d_call: .; cdr3_length: 14; j_call: TRBJ2-3